This TCR beta chain derives from a study of blood T cell repertoires in COVID-19. Sequencing was performed with immunoSEQ multiplex PCR; in TCRdb, only in-frame clones are kept and a portion is missing. The sample carries hundreds of thousands of clones, about 89% recorded once. The sample was peripheral blood. The sequence was obtained from a man aged 55-75 years who had recovered from COVID-19.

CDR3 in DNA: TGTGCCAGCAAGTCGGGGGAGGATACGCAGTATTTT. Translation: CASKSGEDTQYF. The rearrangement links TRBV6-5 to TRBJ2-3, with TRBD2 as a possible D gene (6 bases). The germline V gene encodes CDR1 MNHEY and CDR2 SVGAGI. V gave up 7 bases and J gave up 6 bases, with 11 bases separating them. The CDR3 extends over 12 amino acids.